A single sample gave rise to the 32 T cell receptor beta chains below, sequenced in a study of blood T cell repertoires in COVID-19. Using immunoSEQ multiplex PCR, the repertoire was profiled, and TCRdb retains in-frame clones only, with some absent. The sample has fewer than 250,000 clones; 65% to 90% are singletons. The sequenced material came from PBMCs or T cells enriched from blood (not recorded which). These receptors were taken from a woman aged 40 to 50 with acute COVID-19.

The chain joins TRBV28 to TRBJ1-2; a possible D gene is TRBD1 (5 bases). This CDR3 has 14 residues. Germline CDR1 MDHEN, CDR2 SYDVKM. The V and J ends lost 5 bases and 8 bases respectively, with 18 bases between them. In nucleotides, the CDR3 is TGTGCCAGCAGTCCCGGACAAGGGGCGCGAGGCTACACCTTC. It specifies CASSPGQGARGYTF.

This clone was counted only a few times. The rearrangement uses TRBV28 and TRBJ1-2, with TRBD1 matching over 9 bases. The V and J ends lost 6 bases and 4 bases, in that order; junction bases with no gene match: 9. The CDR3 is 15 amino acids. The germline CDR1 and CDR2 sequences are MDHEN and SYDVKM. CDR3 loop: CASREGGQGSYGYTF. The CDR3 bases are TGTGCCAGCAGGGAGGGGGGACAGGGTTCCTATGGCTACACCTTC.

This chain uses TRBV27 with TRBJ2-7; D uncertain. CDR1 is MNHEY and CDR2 is SMNVEV in the germline V gene (reference sequence). The V and J ends lost 5 bases and 5 bases respectively, with 13 bases between them. The CDR3 contains 13 residues. CDR3 coding DNA: TGTGCCAGCAGTGACTCCCTTGCCCACGAGCAGTACTTC. It yields the protein CASSDSLAHEQYF.

CDR3 loop: CASSPRTGGFAGELFF. The CDR3 DNA is TGTGCCAGCAGCCCGCGGACAGGGGGTTTCGCCGGGGAGCTGTTTTTT. The rearrangement joins TRBV5-8 to TRBJ2-2; TRBD1 agrees at 10 bases. J lost 6 bases, V lost 4 bases, and 9 bases had no gene match. The length of the CDR3 is 16 residues. The germline V gene encodes CDR1 SGHTS and CDR2 YDEGEE.

This chain joins TRBV28 and TRBJ1-1; D is uncertain. The CDR3 is made up of 15 amino acids. Germline V CDR1 and CDR2: MDHEN, SYDVKM. Trimming left V 6 bases short and J 2 bases short, with 16 bases between. CDR3 sequence: CASRFRTEGNTEAFF. The CDR3 nucleotides read TGTGCCAGCAGATTTCGGACGGAGGGAAACACTGAAGCTTTCTTT.

The gene calls are TRBV5-6 and TRBJ2-3; 12 nucleotides agree with TRBD2. J gave up 1 base and V 0 bases, and 0 bases lay outside the gene matches. This CDR3 spans 16 amino acids. The germline V gene encodes CDR1 SGHDT and CDR2 YYEEEE. As DNA, the CDR3 is TGTGCCAGCAGCTTGGGACTAGCGGGAGGCACAGATACGCAGTATTTT. It specifies CASSLGLAGGTDTQYF.

The chain is built from TRBV12-5 and TRBJ2-1; TRBD1 agrees at 11 bases. The CDR3 contains 16 residues. Germline loops: CDR1 LGHNT, CDR2 FRNRAP. The V segment lost 2 bases and the J segment 7 bases; nucleotides outside the gene matches: 7. CDR3 sequence reads: CASGLSRDRGKNEQFF. The CDR3 nucleotides read TGTGCTAGTGGTTTGAGCCGGGACAGGGGGAAGAATGAGCAGTTCTTC.

The rearrangement joins TRBV28 to TRBJ2-5, with a possible D match to TRBD1 (6 bases). Trimming left V 5 bases short and J 4 bases short, with 11 bases between. Per germline, CDR1 MDHEN and CDR2 SYDVKM. The CDR3 length is 13 residues. The CDR3 sequence: CASSPYRVETQYF. CDR3 DNA sequence: TGTGCCAGCAGTCCCTACAGGGTAGAGACCCAGTACTTC.

V usage is TRBV5-5 and J usage is TRBJ2-1; TRBD2 matches at 8 bases. The CDR3 covers 15 residues. The J segment lost 4 bases and the V segment lost 4 bases, leaving 7 bases of the junction unmatched. From germline, CDR1 is SGHKS and CDR2 YYEKEE (reference sequence). CDR3 region: CASSGRAGEYNEQFF. DNA of the CDR3: TGTGCCAGCAGCGGGAGAGCGGGAGAATACAATGAGCAGTTCTTC.

The CDR3 is CASSIVPRQGSSYNEQFF. Here the CDR3 DNA reads TGTGCCAGTAGTATAGTTCCCCGGCAAGGGAGCTCCTACAATGAGCAGTTCTTC. This chain joins TRBV19 and TRBJ2-1; possible D gene TRBD2, 5 bases. Looked up from germline, CDR1 is LNHDA and CDR2 is SQIVND (reference sequence). The CDR3 has 18 amino acids. The ends were cut back, 1 base at V and 0 bases at J, with 16 bases in the middle.

The V and J genes are TRBV11-2 and TRBJ2-7; 10 bases line up with TRBD1. CDR3 length: 16 residues. The ends lost 6 bases at V and 2 bases at J; junction bases unmatched: 10. CDR1 is SGHAT and CDR2 is FQNNGV in the germline V gene. CDR3 bases: TGTGCCAGCAGTTTTACCCGGACAGGGGGAACCTACGAGCAGTACTTC. Protein product: CASSFTRTGGTYEQYF.

V gene TRBV27 combines with J gene TRBJ1-1; D gene uncertain. Germline V CDR1 and CDR2: MNHEY, SMNVEV (reference sequence). The CDR3 contains 15 residues. The V end lost 2 bases, the J end lost 11 bases, and 21 bases lay between the germline ends. Written as DNA, the CDR3 is TGTGCCAGCAGTTTAACTGACCCAGGCACTGGCTCTGCTTTCTTT. The encoded protein is CASSLTDPGTGSAFF.

This sequence joins TRBV27 and TRBJ2-3, with TRBD1 as a possible D gene (6 bases). The CDR3 spans 15 residues. The V and J ends lost 6 bases and 0 bases respectively, with 13 bases between them. Germline loops: CDR1 MNHEY, CDR2 SMNVEV (reference sequence). In DNA form, the CDR3 reads TGTGCCAGCAGCCCCCTAGGGGGTAGCACAGATACGCAGTATTTT. Translation: CASSPLGGSTDTQYF.

This chain joins TRBV5-6 and TRBJ2-1, with a possible D match to TRBD2 (5 bases). The CDR3 sequence is 15 residues long. Germline lookup yields CDR1 SGHDT and CDR2 YYEEEE. V was shortened by 2 bases and J by 4 bases, with 13 bases between the two germline ends. The CDR3 sequence: CASSFLDTGYNEQFF. In DNA form, the CDR3 reads TGTGCCAGCAGCTTTTTAGACACGGGGTACAATGAGCAGTTCTTC.

The rearrangement joins TRBV19 to TRBJ2-2; a weak D match, TRBD1 (6 bases). Trimming pared 4 bases from V and 5 bases from J, leaving 8 bases between. The CDR3 is made up of 13 amino acids. Germline CDR1 LNHDA, CDR2 SQIVND (reference sequence). CDR3 nucleotides: TGTGCCAGTAGTACTCAGGGGACCGGGGAGCTGTTTTTT. Residues: CASSTQGTGELFF.

V usage is TRBV28 and J usage is TRBJ2-1; D might be TRBD1 (6 bases). CDR1 is MDHEN, CDR2 SYDVKM, per germline. V was clipped by 1 base and J by 7 bases, with 14 bases between them. The CDR3 has 15 residues. The DNA of the CDR3 is TGTGCCAGCAGTTTATTCAGGGGCGGGCTGAATGAGCAGTTCTTC. It specifies CASSLFRGGLNEQFF. Looking up the rest from reference TRBV28 and TRBJ2-1 gives the full variable domain: DVKVTQSSRYLVKRTGEKVFLECVQDMDHENMFWYRQDPGLGLRLIYFSYDVKMKEKGDIPEGYSVSREKKERFSLILESASTNQTSMYLCASSLFRGGLNEQFFGPGTRLTVL.

Here the CDR3 reads CASSDGLAGSKTQYF. The CDR3, as DNA: TGCGCCAGCAGTGATGGGCTAGCGGGATCAAAGACCCAGTACTTC. The chain carries TRBV10-2 and TRBJ2-5, with TRBD2 matching over 9 bases. CDR1 is WSHSY and CDR2 is SAAADI in the germline V gene. The junction had 8 bases not matched to a gene; V was cut back by 3 bases and J by 6 bases. This CDR3 is 15 amino acids long.

CDR3 residues: CASSFQVDEKLFF. The CDR3 DNA reads TGCGCCAGCAGTTTTCAGGTAGATGAAAAACTGTTTTTT. The chain links TRBV5-1 to TRBJ1-4; no firm D call. CDR1 SGHRS and CDR2 YFSETQ come from the germline V gene. The ends were cut back, 5 bases at V and 6 bases at J, with 11 bases in the middle. This CDR3 contains 13 residues.

The chain joins TRBV27 to TRBJ1-1; maybe TRBD1 (5 bases). The CDR3 has 17 amino acids. V was cut by 3 bases and J by 3 bases, with 20 bases left in between. The V gene's germline CDR1 is MNHEY and CDR2 SMNVEV (reference sequence). CDR3 in amino acids: CASSLGGGTLRDTEAFF. In DNA, the CDR3 is TGTGCCAGCAGTTTGGGGGGTGGGACTTTGAGGGACACTGAAGCTTTCTTT.

This clone was found a few times. The CDR3 spells CASSEQGIGDGYTF. CDR3 nucleotide sequence: TGTGCCAGCAGCGAACAGGGGATCGGTGATGGCTACACCTTC. V is TRBV2 and J is TRBJ1-2, with 7 nucleotides matching TRBD1. From germline, CDR1 is SNHLY and CDR2 FYNNEI. V was pared by 6 bases and J by 6 bases, with 10 bases of the junction left unmatched. This CDR3 region has 14 residues.

The chain is built from TRBV14 and TRBJ1-6; the match to TRBD1 covers 10 bases. The germline V gene has CDR1 SGHDN and CDR2 FVKESK. V shed 2 bases, J shed 5 bases, and the junction held 3 bases outside the gene matches. The CDR3 spans 16 residues. CDR3 sequence: CASSQLGQGDNSPLHF. CDR3 in DNA: TGTGCCAGCAGCCAACTAGGACAGGGGGATAATTCACCCCTCCACTTT.

The chain is built from TRBV6-5 and TRBJ1-1; a weak D match, TRBD1 (5 bases). Looked up from germline, CDR1 is MNHEY and CDR2 is SVGAGI. The CDR3 length is 14 residues. With 5 bases removed from V and 10 bases from J, the gap between germline ends came to 20 bases. The CDR3: CASSPTSTLQAAFF. The DNA for the CDR3 is TGTGCCAGCAGTCCGACCTCTACCCTACAGGCAGCTTTCTTT.

CDR3 sequence: CATSGATYEQYF. The CDR3 DNA reads as TGTGCCACCAGTGGGGCCACCTACGAGCAGTACTTC. The gene calls are TRBV24-1 and TRBJ2-7; no clear D gene. CDR3 length equals 12 residues. V lost 5 bases and J lost 2, with 6 bases in between. Germline V gene lookup returns CDR1 KGHDR and CDR2 SFDVKD.

This clone was detected a few times. This sequence joins TRBV12-3 or TRBV12-4 and TRBJ1-1; D ambiguous. The ends were cut back, 7 bases at V and 4 bases at J, with 13 bases in the middle. The CDR3 has 13 residues. CDR3: CASNPTRGTEAFF. The CDR3 DNA reads TGTGCCAGCAACCCCACCCGGGGCACTGAAGCTTTCTTT.

The rearrangement joins TRBV28 to TRBJ2-4; no clear D gene. The CDR3 spans 14 residues. The germline V and J ends were trimmed by 4 bases and 8 bases, with 15 bases remaining between them. Germline lookup yields CDR1 MDHEN and CDR2 SYDVKM. The CDR3 DNA follows: TGTGCCAGCAGTTCTCGCAGTGATTTGGACATTCAGTACTTC. This translates into CASSSRSDLDIQYF.

This clone is a singleton in its sample. The rearrangement joins TRBV5-6 to TRBJ2-7, with TRBD1 matching 9 bases. This CDR3 comprises 14 residues. CDR1 and CDR2 from the germline V gene are SGHDT and YYEEEE. The J segment lost 6 bases and the V segment lost 4 bases, leaving 8 bases of the junction unmatched. CDR3 sequence (DNA): TGTGCCAGCAGCGTCGGGACAGGGACCGCCGAGCAGTACTTC. Its translation is CASSVGTGTAEQYF.

The chain has TRBV12-5 and TRBJ1-4; 9 bases fit TRBD1. The junction had 6 bases not matched to a gene; V was cut back by 6 bases and J by 7 bases. The V gene's germline CDR1 is LGHNT and CDR2 FRNRAP. This CDR3 has 14 amino acids. CDR3 loop: CASGPGQGREKLFF. CDR3 bases: TGTGCTAGTGGCCCGGGACAGGGACGTGAAAAACTGTTTTTT.

This clone was observed once. The chain joins TRBV29-1 to TRBJ2-1; tentatively, D is TRBD1 (5 bases). Germline V gene lookup returns CDR1 SQVTM and CDR2 ANQGSEA. CDR3 length: 14 residues. The ends were cut back, 8 bases at V and 5 bases at J, with 19 bases in the middle. This chain's CDR3 is CSLRGLEDNNEQFF. The CDR3 nucleotides read TGCAGCCTTAGGGGCCTAGAGGATAACAATGAGCAGTTCTTC.

The chain links TRBV5-8 to TRBJ1-1; D perhaps matches TRBD1 (5 bases). Per germline, CDR1 SGHTS and CDR2 YDEGEE. The CDR3 is 14 residues long. V lost 0 bases to trimming and J lost 1 base, with 7 bases between them. The CDR3 DNA sequence: TGTGCCAGCAGCTTGGGACAGACGAACACTGAAGCTTTCTTT. Translating gives CASSLGQTNTEAFF.

The chain employs TRBV3-1 (or the pseudogene TRBV3-2) and TRBJ1-5; TRBD1 might be the D (5 bases). Trimming took 4 bases from V and 4 from J, leaving 8 bases between them. This CDR3 contains 13 residues. Germline loops: CDR1 LGHDT, CDR2 YNNKEL (reference sequence). In nucleotides, the CDR3 is TGTGCCAGCAGCCTAGACAGTAATCAGCCCCAGCATTTT. It is translated as CASSLDSNQPQHF.

This chain joins TRBV4-1 and TRBJ1-1; D gene unclear. From germline, CDR1 is MGHRA and CDR2 YSYEKL. The V gene lost 0 bases and the J gene lost 0 bases, with 17 bases spanning the gap. The length of the CDR3 is 18 residues. The CDR3 nucleotides read TGCGCCAGCAGCCAAGAAGTAACGGGAAATTTTATGAACACTGAAGCTTTCTTT. This translates into CASSQEVTGNFMNTEAFF.

This rearrangement joins TRBV19 to TRBJ2-1; 10 nucleotides match TRBD1. Trimming removed 3 bases from V and 3 bases from J; junction bases left unmatched: 2. This CDR3 contains 15 residues. CDR1 and CDR2 (germline): LNHDA, SQIVND (reference sequence). As DNA, the CDR3 is TGTGCCAGTAGTATTGACAGGGGGCTCTACAATGAGCAGTTCTTC. As protein: CASSIDRGLYNEQFF.